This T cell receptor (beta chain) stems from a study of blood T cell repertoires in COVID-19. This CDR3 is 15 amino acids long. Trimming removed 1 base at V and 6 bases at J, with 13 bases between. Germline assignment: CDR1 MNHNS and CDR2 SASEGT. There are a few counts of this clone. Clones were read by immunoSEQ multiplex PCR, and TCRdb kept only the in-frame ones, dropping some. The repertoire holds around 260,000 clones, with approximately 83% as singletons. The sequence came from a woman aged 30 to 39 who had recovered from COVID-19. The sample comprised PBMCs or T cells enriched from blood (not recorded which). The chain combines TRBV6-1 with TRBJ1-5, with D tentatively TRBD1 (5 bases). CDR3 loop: CASSEVGLGSQPQHF. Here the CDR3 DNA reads TGTGCCAGCAGTGAAGTGGGACTGGGGTCTCAGCCCCAGCATTTT.